This record concerns one T cell receptor beta chain sequence. This clonotype was seen a handful of times. Its antigen is still unknown. Base qualities are missing; no much larger clone stands one base away. This specimen belongs to a study of patients and donors after allogeneic stem cell transplantation (dated by TCRdb to about 2020). Library method: RT-PCR. Reads for this sample came from a NextSeq 550. TCRdb reran the public reads through fastp at Q25 and MiXCR, keeping productive beta chains. Duplicate CDR3 protein sequences are folded into a single record with the most common DNA and genes. Present in this sample are some 880,000 distinct CDR3 sequences, under 20% of which were seen just once. Jointly, the top ten make up 5.5% to 6.5% of the sample. Sequences SGHRS (CDR1) and YFSETQ (CDR2) are obtained from the germline V gene. The CDR3 covers 17 residues, taking in both the cysteine and the phenylalanine. CDR3 DNA is the only sequence kept; it has 51 bases, read in frame from the first base. The V end loses 3 bases and the J end loses 0 bases, and a stretch of 16 bases separates them.

The chain is made from TRBV5-1 and TRBJ2-1; the D element might be TRBD1 or TRBD2, as each aligns at 6 bases. Sequencing was performed on blood, either unsorted or a sorted T cell fraction (not recorded which). The clonotype comes from a human donor who was either an allogeneic HSCT recipient or a stem cell or donor lymphocyte infusion donor (not recorded which). It is not recorded whose cells these are; they may come from a transplant donor. The CDR3 is CASSSGGRTISYNEQFF. The DNA sequence is as follows: TGCGCCAGCAGCTCTGGGGGGCGGACAATCTCCTACAATGAGCAGTTCTTC.